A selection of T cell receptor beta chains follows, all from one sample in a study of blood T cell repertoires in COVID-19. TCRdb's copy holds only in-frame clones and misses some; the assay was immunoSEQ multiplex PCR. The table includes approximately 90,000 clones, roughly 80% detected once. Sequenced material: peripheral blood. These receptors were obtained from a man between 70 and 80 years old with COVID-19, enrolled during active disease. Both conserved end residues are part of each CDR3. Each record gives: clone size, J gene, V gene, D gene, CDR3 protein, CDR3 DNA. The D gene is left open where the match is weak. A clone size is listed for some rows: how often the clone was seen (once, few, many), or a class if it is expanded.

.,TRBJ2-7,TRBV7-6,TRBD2,CASSLASSGGYEQYF,TGTGCCAGCAGCTTAGCCTCTAGCGGGGGCTACGAGCAGTACTTC
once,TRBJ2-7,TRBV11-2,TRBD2,CASSREGLAGNSYEQYF,TGTGCCAGCAGCCGCGAGGGGCTAGCGGGGAACTCCTACGAGCAGTACTTC
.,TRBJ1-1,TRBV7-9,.,CASAGGNEAFF,TGTGCCAGCGCGGGGGGTAATGAAGCTTTCTTT
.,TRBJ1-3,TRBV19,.,CASSIAGTGNTIYF,TGTGCCAGTAGTATCGCGGGGACCGGAAACACCATATATTTT
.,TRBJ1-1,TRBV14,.,CASPFRAGKSQYDTEAFF,TGTGCCTCTCCCTTTAGGGCAGGGAAGTCCCAGTATGACACTGAAGCTTTCTTT
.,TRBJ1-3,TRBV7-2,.,CASSLGAGMGNTIYF,TGTGCCAGCAGCTTAGGGGCAGGGATGGGAAACACCATATATTTT
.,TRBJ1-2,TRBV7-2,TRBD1,CASSLGQGANNYGYTF,TGTGCCAGCAGTTTGGGACAGGGGGCGAATAACTATGGCTACACCTTC
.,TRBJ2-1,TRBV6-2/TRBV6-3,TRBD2,CASSPGLAGGFYNEQFF,TGTGCCAGCAGTCCCGGACTAGCGGGAGGTTTCTACAATGAGCAGTTCTTC
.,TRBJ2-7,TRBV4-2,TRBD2,CASSQPPGTSSYEQYF,TGTGCCAGCAGCCAACCCCCCGGGACTAGCAGTTACGAGCAGTACTTC
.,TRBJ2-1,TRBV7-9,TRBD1,CASSFDRGNEQFF,TGTGCCAGCAGCTTTGACAGGGGCAATGAGCAGTTCTTC
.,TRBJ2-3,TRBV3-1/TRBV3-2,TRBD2,CASSLMGGRKDTQYF,TGTGCCAGCAGCCTGATGGGAGGGCGGAAAGATACGCAGTATTTT
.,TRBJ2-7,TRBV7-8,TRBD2,CASSSRLAGGLYEQYF,TGTGCCAGCAGCTCTCGACTAGCGGGAGGACTTTACGAGCAGTACTTC
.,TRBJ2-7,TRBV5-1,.,CASKTGLGYEQYF,TGCGCCAGCAAAACAGGGTTAGGGTACGAGCAGTACTTC
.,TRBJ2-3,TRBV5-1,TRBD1,CASSFGRGNTDTQYF,TGCGCCAGCAGCTTCGGCAGGGGGAACACAGATACGCAGTATTTT